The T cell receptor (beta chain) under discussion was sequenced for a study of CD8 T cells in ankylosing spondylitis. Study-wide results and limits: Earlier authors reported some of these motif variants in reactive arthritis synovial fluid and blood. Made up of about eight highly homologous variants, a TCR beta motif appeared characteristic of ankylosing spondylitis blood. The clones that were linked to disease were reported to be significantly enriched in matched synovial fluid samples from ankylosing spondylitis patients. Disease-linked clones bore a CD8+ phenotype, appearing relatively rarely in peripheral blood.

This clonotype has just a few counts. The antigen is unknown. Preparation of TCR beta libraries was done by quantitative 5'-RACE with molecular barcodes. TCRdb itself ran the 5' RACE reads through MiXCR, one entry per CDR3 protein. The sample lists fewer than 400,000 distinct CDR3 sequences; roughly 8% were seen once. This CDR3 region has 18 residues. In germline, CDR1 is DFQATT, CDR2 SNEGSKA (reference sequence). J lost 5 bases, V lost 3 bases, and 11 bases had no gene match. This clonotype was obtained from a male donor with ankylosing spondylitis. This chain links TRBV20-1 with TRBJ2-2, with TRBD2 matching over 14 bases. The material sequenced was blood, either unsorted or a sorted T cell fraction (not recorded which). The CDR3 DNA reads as TGCAGTGCTAGCGGAACCGGGACTAGCGGGAGACGGACCGGGGAGCTGTTTTTT. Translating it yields CSASGTGTSGRRTGELFF.